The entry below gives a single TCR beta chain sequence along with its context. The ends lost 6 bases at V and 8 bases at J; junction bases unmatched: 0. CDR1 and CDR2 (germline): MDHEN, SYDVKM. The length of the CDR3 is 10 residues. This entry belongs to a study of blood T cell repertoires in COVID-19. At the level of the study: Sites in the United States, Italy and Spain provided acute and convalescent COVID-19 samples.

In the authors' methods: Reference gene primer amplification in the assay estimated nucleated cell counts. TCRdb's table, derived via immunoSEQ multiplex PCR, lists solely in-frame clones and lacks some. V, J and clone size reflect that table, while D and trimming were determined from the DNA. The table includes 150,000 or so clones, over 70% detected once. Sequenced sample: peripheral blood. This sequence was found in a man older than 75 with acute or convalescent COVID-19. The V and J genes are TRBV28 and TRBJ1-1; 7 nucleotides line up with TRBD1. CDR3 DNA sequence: TGTGCCAGCAGCAGGGGGGAAGCTTTCTTT. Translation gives CASSRGEAFF.